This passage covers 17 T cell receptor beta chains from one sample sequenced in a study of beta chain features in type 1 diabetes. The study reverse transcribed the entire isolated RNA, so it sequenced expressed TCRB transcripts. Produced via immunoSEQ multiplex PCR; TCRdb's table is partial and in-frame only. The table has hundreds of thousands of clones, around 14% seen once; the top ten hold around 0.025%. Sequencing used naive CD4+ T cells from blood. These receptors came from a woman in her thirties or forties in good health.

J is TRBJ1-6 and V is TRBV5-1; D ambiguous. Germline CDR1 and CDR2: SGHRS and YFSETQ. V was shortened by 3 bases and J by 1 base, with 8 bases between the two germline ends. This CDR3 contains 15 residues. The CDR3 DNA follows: TGCGCCAGCAGCTCGTTACAGTCCTATAATTCACCCCTCCACTTT. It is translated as CASSSLQSYNSPLHF.

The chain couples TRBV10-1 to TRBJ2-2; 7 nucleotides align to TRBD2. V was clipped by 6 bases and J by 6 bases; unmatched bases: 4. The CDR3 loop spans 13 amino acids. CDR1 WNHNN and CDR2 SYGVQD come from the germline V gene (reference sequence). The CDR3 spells CASSARGAGELFF. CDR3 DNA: TGCGCCAGCAGCGCCCGGGGGGCCGGGGAGCTGTTTTTT.

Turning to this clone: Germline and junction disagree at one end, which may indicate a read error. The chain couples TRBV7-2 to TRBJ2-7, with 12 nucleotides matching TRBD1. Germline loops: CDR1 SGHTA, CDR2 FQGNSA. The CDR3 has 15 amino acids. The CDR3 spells CASTLMGQGAGEQYF. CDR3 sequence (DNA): TGTGCCAGCACCTTAATGGGACAGGGGGCGGGCGAGCAGTACTTC.

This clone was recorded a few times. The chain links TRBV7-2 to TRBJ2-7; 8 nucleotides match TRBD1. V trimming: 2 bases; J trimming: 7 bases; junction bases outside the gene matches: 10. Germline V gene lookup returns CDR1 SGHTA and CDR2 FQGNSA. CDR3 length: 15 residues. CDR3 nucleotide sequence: TGTGCCAGCAGCTTACGACAGGGGCCCCCGGGGGAGCAGTACTTC. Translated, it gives CASSLRQGPPGEQYF.

The CDR3 DNA is TGTGCCAGCAGCCGGACAGACGTCTCCAATCAGCCCCAGCATTTT. Encoded protein: CASSRTDVSNQPQHF. The V gene is TRBV7-9, the J gene TRBJ1-5, with a weak D call TRBD1 (6 bases). Trimming cost V 5 bases and J 3 bases, with 14 bases left between them. CDR1 is SEHNR, CDR2 FQNEAQ, per germline (reference sequence). This CDR3 region has 15 residues.

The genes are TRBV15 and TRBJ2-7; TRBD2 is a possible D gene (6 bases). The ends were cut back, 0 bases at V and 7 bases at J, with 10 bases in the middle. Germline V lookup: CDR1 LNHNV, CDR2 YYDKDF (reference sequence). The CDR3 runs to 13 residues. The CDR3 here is CATSRDRAGEQYF. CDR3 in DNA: TGTGCCACCAGCAGAGATCGGGCGGGGGAGCAGTACTTC.

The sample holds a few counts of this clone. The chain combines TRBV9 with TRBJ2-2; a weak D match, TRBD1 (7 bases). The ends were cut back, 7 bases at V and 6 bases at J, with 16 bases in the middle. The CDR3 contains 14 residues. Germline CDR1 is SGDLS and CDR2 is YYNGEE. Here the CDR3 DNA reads TGTGCCAGCCACGGGGGACAGCTGCCCGGGGAGCTGTTTTTT. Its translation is CASHGGQLPGELFF.

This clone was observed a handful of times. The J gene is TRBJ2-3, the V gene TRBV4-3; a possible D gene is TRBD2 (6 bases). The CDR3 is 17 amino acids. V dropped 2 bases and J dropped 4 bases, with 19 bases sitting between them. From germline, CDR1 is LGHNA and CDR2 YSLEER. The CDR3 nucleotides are TGCGCCAGCAGCCAACGAGCCGGGACTTCCGCCGCAGATACGCAGTATTTT. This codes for CASSQRAGTSAADTQYF.

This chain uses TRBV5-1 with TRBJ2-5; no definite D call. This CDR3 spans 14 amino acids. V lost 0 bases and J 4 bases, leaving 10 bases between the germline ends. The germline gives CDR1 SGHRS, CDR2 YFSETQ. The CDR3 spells CASSLGVAGETQYF. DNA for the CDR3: TGCGCCAGCAGCTTGGGGGTAGCTGGAGAGACCCAGTACTTC.

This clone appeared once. The chain's CDR3 is CASSPLPPQGENNSPLHF. The CDR3 coding sequence is TGTGCCAGCTCACCCTTGCCCCCACAGGGGGAAAATAATTCACCCCTCCACTTT. The rearrangement uses TRBV18 and TRBJ1-6; 8 bases align to TRBD1. V dropped 3 bases and J dropped 5; count of bases not matched to a gene: 12. The germline V gene has CDR1 KGHSH and CDR2 LQKENI. This CDR3 contains 18 residues. Together with reference TRBV18 and TRBJ1-6, the CDR3 gives the full variable domain: NAGVMQNPRHLVRRRGQEARLRCSPMKGHSHVYWYRQLPEEGLKFMVYLQKENIIDESGMPKERFSAEFPKEGPSILRIQQVVRGDSAAYFCASSPLPPQGENNSPLHFGNGTRLTVT.

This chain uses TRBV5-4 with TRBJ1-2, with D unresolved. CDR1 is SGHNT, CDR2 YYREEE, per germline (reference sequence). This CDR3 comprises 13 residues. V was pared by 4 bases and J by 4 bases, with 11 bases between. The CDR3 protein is CASSATGSYGYTF. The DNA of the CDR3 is TGTGCCAGCAGCGCGACGGGGTCCTATGGCTACACCTTC.

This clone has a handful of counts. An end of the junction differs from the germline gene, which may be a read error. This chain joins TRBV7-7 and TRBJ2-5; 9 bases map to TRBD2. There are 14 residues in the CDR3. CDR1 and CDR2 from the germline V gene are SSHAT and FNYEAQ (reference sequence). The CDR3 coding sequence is TGTGCTAGCAGCTCATCGCGGGGGGGCGGGACCCAGTACTTC. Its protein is CASSSSRGGGTQYF.

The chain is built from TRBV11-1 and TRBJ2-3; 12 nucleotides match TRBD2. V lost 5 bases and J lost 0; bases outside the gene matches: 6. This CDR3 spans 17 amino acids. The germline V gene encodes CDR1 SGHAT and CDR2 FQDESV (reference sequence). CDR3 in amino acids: CASSNGLAGPSTDTQYF. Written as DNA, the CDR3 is TGTGCCAGCAGCAACGGACTAGCGGGGCCTAGCACAGATACGCAGTATTTT.

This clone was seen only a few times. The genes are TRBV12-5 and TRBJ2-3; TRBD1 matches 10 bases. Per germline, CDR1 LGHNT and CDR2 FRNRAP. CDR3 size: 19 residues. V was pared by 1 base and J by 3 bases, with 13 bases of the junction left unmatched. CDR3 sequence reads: CASGLAPGRGQGPTDTQYF. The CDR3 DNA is TGTGCTAGTGGTTTGGCTCCGGGGAGGGGACAGGGGCCAACAGATACGCAGTATTTT.

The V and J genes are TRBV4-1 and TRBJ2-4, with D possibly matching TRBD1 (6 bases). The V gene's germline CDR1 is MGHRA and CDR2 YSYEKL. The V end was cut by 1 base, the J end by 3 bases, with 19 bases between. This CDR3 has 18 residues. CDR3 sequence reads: CASSQGEARGSVKNIQYF. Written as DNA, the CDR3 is TGCGCCAGCAGCCAAGGCGAAGCCAGGGGATCGGTCAAAAACATTCAGTACTTC.

The CDR3 sequence: CASSPQQGTNSPLHF. CDR3 DNA: TGCGCCAGCAGCCCTCAACAGGGAACGAATTCACCCCTCCACTTT. The chain joins TRBV5-1 to TRBJ1-6; weak D call: TRBD1 (6 bases). This CDR3 has 15 amino acids. Between the trimmed V and J ends, which lost 4 bases and 7 bases, there was a span of 15 bases. Germline V gene data show CDR1 as SGHRS and CDR2 as YFSETQ.

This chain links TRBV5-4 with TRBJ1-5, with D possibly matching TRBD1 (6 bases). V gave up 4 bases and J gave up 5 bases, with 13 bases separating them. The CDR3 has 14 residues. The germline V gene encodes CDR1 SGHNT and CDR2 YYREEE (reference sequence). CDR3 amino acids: CASSRGGGDQPQHF. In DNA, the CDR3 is TGTGCCAGCAGCCGAGGGGGAGGGGATCAGCCCCAGCATTTT. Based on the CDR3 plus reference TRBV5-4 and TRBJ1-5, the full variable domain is ETGVTQSPTHLIKTRGQQVTLRCSSQSGHNTVSWYQQALGQGPQFIFQYYREEENGRGNFPPRFSGLQFPNYSSELNVNALELDDSALYLCASSRGGGDQPQHFGDGTRLSIL.